This passage covers 14 T cell receptor beta chains from one sample sequenced in a study of human T cells and chemical hapten exposure. A single record per CDR3 protein comes from TCRdb applying MiXCR to the RACE reads. Of over 85,000 distinct CDR3 sequences in the sample, 9.3% are singletons; the top ten hold approximately 1.9%. Sample time point: patch test 2, 6 weeks after DPC sensitization. Treatment: therapeutic diphenylcyclopropenone sensitization with weekly scalp DPC. The source material was whole blood, sampled in connection with sensitization to the hapten diphenylcyclopropenone (DPC). The receptors derive from a woman aged 40 to 50 with alopecia areata. Some clones in this sample may be carry-over from other donors' samples.

This clonotype was observed a few times. This chain links TRBV29-1 with TRBJ2-7; 11 nucleotides line up with TRBD2. The J segment lost 4 bases and the V segment lost 7 bases, leaving 18 bases of the junction unmatched. Germline CDR1 SQVTM, CDR2 ANQGSEA. This CDR3 has 17 amino acids. The CDR3 DNA follows: TGCAGCGCAACTCTAGCGGGAGGCCTCAGAACCCCTTACGAGCAGTACTTC. The encoded protein is CSATLAGGLRTPYEQYF.

This chain uses TRBV6-1 with TRBJ2-7; D tentatively fits TRBD1 or TRBD2 (7 bases each). The length of the CDR3 is 14 residues. Germline V lookup: CDR1 MNHNS, CDR2 SASEGT. V shed 4 bases and J shed 4 bases, with 14 bases lying between them. The CDR3 DNA reads as TGTGCCAGCAGTGCTCAGGGGGGGAGTTACGAGCAGTACTTC. Protein: CASSAQGGSYEQYF.

This clonotype was observed at least ten times. V and J are TRBV6-2 or TRBV6-3 and TRBJ1-5; a possible D gene is TRBD1 (6 bases). Trimming stripped 0 bases from V and 3 bases from J, with 15 bases between. Germline V gene sequence: CDR1 MNHEY, CDR2 SVGEGT. The CDR3 extends over 17 amino acids. This chain's CDR3 is CASSYSRARGLNQPQHF. DNA of the CDR3: TGTGCCAGCAGTTACTCGAGGGCCAGGGGACTCAATCAGCCCCAGCATTTT.

This clonotype was seen repeatedly, ten times or more. This chain connects TRBV28 to TRBJ2-7; D is unresolved. The V gene lost 6 bases and the J gene lost 4 bases, with 4 bases spanning the gap. From germline, CDR1 is MDHEN and CDR2 SYDVKM. This CDR3 spans 10 amino acids. CDR3: CASSDYEQYF. The DNA for the CDR3 is TGTGCCAGCAGCGATTACGAGCAGTACTTC.

In the case of this clonotype: One junction end does not reproduce the germline sequence, and a read error may be involved. The chain recombines TRBV28 with TRBJ2-2; D may be TRBD2 (5 bases). This CDR3 is built from 17 residues. The germline gives CDR1 MDHEN, CDR2 SYDVKM. The CDR3 nucleotides are TGTGCCAGCAGCCCGCCCAAAGAGATGCGATGGACCGGGGAGCTGATTTTT. Protein: CASSPPKEMRWTGELIF.

This clonotype was seen only a few times. The genes are TRBV13 and TRBJ1-3; TRBD1 matches 8 bases. Germline V CDR1 and CDR2: PRHDT, FYEKMQ (reference sequence). V was clipped by 5 bases and J by 4 bases; unmatched bases: 10. The CDR3 consists of 16 residues. Here the CDR3 reads CASSTQTGVWGNTIYF. CDR3 nucleotides: TGTGCCAGCAGCACCCAGACAGGGGTGTGGGGAAACACCATATATTTT.

This clonotype was counted many times. The chain carries TRBV20-1 and TRBJ2-7, with TRBD2 matching over 11 bases. V shed 6 bases and J 5 bases; nucleotides not matched to a gene: 6. The CDR3 consists of 13 residues. Germline loops: CDR1 DFQATT, CDR2 SNEGSKA (reference sequence). CDR3 sequence: CSAIAGGPDEQYF. CDR3 nucleotides: TGCAGTGCCATAGCGGGAGGGCCGGACGAGCAGTACTTC.

This clonotype was seen more than once but under ten times. The CDR3 is CASSLLESYNEQFF. The CDR3 region has the DNA TGTGCCAGCAGTTTGTTAGAATCCTACAATGAGCAGTTCTTC. This chain connects TRBV28 to TRBJ2-1; no firm D call. Trimming took 3 bases from V and 1 from J, leaving 7 bases between them. The V gene's germline CDR1 is MDHEN and CDR2 SYDVKM. The CDR3 extends over 14 amino acids.

The gene calls are TRBV29-1 and TRBJ2-2; tentatively, D is TRBD1 (5 bases). Between the trimmed V and J ends, which lost 7 bases and 1 base, there was a span of 10 bases. Germline V gives CDR1 SQVTM, CDR2 ANQGSEA. The CDR3 contains 13 residues. The DNA of the CDR3 is TGCAGCGCTACCCAGGGGAACACCGGGGAGCTGTTTTTT. Translation: CSATQGNTGELFF.

The CDR3 DNA reads TGCAGCGGGGGGCGTGAGCAGTTCTTC. As protein: CSGGREQFF. The chain links TRBV29-1 to TRBJ2-1, with D tentatively TRBD1 (6 bases). This CDR3 has 9 residues. In germline, CDR1 is SQVTM, CDR2 ANQGSEA. V lost 7 bases, J lost 9 bases, and 7 bases lay in between.

This clonotype was observed a few times. The chain couples TRBV3-1 to TRBJ1-4; the match to TRBD1 covers 9 bases. Germline loops: CDR1 LGHDT, CDR2 YNNKEL (reference sequence). The CDR3 is 16 residues long. V was clipped by 5 bases and J by 3 bases; unmatched bases: 7. The CDR3 nucleotides are TGTGCCAGCAGCACCCGGGGACAGGGAGCTAATGAAAAACTGTTTTTT. It is translated as CASSTRGQGANEKLFF.

This clonotype has at least ten counts. The CDR3 nucleotides are TGCAGTGCAGTTATTGCGGGGCGGAACACCGGGGAGCTGTTTTTT. Translating it yields CSAVIAGRNTGELFF. The chain couples TRBV20-1 to TRBJ2-2; the D gene is possibly TRBD2 (6 bases). Germline CDR1 DFQATT, CDR2 SNEGSKA (reference sequence). This CDR3 is built from 15 residues. Deletions cut 6 bases from V and 1 base from J, with 15 bases between.

The table lists this clonotype with many counts. This chain uses TRBV28 with TRBJ2-5; 7 bases map to TRBD1. This CDR3 comprises 14 residues. The trim removed 5 bases at V and 5 bases at J, leaving 8 bases unmatched. Germline V gene data show CDR1 as MDHEN and CDR2 as SYDVKM. CDR3: CASSTPGQWETQYF. The CDR3 nucleotides are TGTGCCAGCAGTACCCCGGGACAGTGGGAGACCCAGTACTTC.

This clonotype was recorded at least ten times. The V gene is TRBV18, the J gene TRBJ2-7, with D uncertain. The length of the CDR3 is 13 residues. Trimming shortened V by 1 base and J by 3 bases, and 7 bases separated the two germline ends. CDR1 and CDR2 (germline): KGHSH, LQKENI. CDR3 sequence reads: CASSPLGDYEQYF. Here the CDR3 DNA reads TGTGCCAGCTCACCACTTGGAGACTACGAGCAGTACTTC. The whole variable domain, remainder taken from reference TRBV18 and TRBJ2-7, is NAGVMQNPRHLVRRRGQEARLRCSPMKGHSHVYWYRQLPEEGLKFMVYLQKENIIDESGMPKERFSAEFPKEGPSILRIQQVVRGDSAAYFCASSPLGDYEQYFGPGTRLTVT.